This T cell receptor beta chain was identified in a study of blood T cell repertoires in COVID-19. Authors' analysis steps: Nucleated cell counts were estimated from reference gene primer amplification. Generated by immunoSEQ multiplex PCR, the TCRdb table keeps only in-frame clones and is missing some. D and trimming come from the DNA, and the V and J calls and clone size come from that table. The sample yields 150,000 to 200,000 clones, approximately 88% seen once. The trim removed 3 bases at V and 1 base at J, leaving 3 bases unmatched. From germline, CDR1 is SNHLY and CDR2 FYNNEI. This CDR3 has 16 residues.

The clonotype comes from a man in his forties with acute or convalescent COVID-19. The chain has TRBV2 and TRBJ1-3, with 10 bases lining up with TRBD1. Sequencing was done on a sample of peripheral blood. Here the CDR3 DNA reads TGTGCCAGCAGTGAGACAGGGGGCCCTTCTGGAAACACCATATATTTT. It specifies CASSETGGPSGNTIYF.